This T cell receptor beta chain derives from a study of cytomegalovirus exposure and HLA in healthy donors. 60 Vbeta and 13 Jbeta primers were used in PCR. The method was immunoSEQ multiplex PCR; TCRdb's version includes in-frame clones alone and lacks a portion of them. The sample consists of 100,000 to 150,000 clones, around 81% of them appearing once. The CDR3 is made up of 14 amino acids. V lost 3 bases, J lost 1 base, and 9 bases lay in between. Germline values: CDR1 GTSNPN, CDR2 SVGIG (reference sequence). Sequencing was performed on PBMCs. The genes are TRBV30 and TRBJ2-2; TRBD2 might be the D (5 bases). This TCR came from a man younger than 35 in good health and CMV-seronegative. CDR3 in DNA: TGTGCCTGGAGAGCGGCCCTGAACACCGGGGAGCTGTTTTTT. This encodes CAWRAALNTGELFF.